Listed below are T cell receptor beta chains from one sample, sequenced in a study of blood T cell repertoires in COVID-19. Here immunoSEQ multiplex PCR was the method, and the copy in TCRdb shows in-frame clones only, minus some. The sample yields roughly 150,000 clones, 85% to 90% seen once. Input material: peripheral blood. These receptors came from a woman at least 80 years old with COVID-19, enrolled during active disease. Each CDR3 is given with its conserved first and last residue. A D gene is named only where the DNA matches it firmly.

v_call	d_call	j_call	cdr3_aa	cdr3_nt
TRBV28	-	TRBJ1-1	CASSLGPAVAEAFF	TGTGCCAGCAGTTTAGGACCAGCGGTCGCTGAAGCTTTCTTT
TRBV5-5	TRBD1	TRBJ1-1	CASSSGQGFNTEAFF	TGTGCCAGCAGCTCGGGACAGGGTTTCAACACTGAAGCTTTCTTT
TRBV29-1	-	TRBJ1-2	CSVDSYGYTF	TGCAGCGTTGATAGCTATGGCTACACCTTC
TRBV18	-	TRBJ1-6	CASSPGSYNSPLHF	TGTGCCAGCTCACCCGGTTCCTATAATTCACCCCTCCACTTT
TRBV5-1	-	TRBJ2-2	CASSLAEALTGELFF	TGCGCCAGCAGCTTGGCAGAGGCCCTCACCGGGGAGCTGTTTTTT
TRBV7-8	TRBD2	TRBJ2-2	CASSSGLAGYTGELFF	TGTGCCAGCAGCTCCGGACTAGCGGGGTACACCGGGGAGCTGTTTTTT
TRBV19	TRBD2	TRBJ2-7	CASSAQFGTSGRSSYEQYF	TGTGCCAGTAGTGCCCAATTCGGGACTAGCGGGAGATCATCCTACGAGCAGTACTTC
TRBV25-1	-	TRBJ1-1	CASSEVGVYEAFF	TGTGCCAGCAGTGAAGTAGGGGTTTATGAAGCTTTCTTT
TRBV28	TRBD1	TRBJ1-2	CASLDRTNYGYTF	TGTGCCAGCTTGGACAGGACTAACTATGGCTACACCTTC
TRBV28	-	TRBJ2-2	CASRPSVTGELFF	TGTGCCAGCAGACCGTCAGTAACCGGGGAGCTGTTTTTT
TRBV2	-	TRBJ2-7	CASSAGLFDSYEQYF	TGTGCCAGCAGCGCAGGGTTATTCGACTCCTACGAGCAGTACTTC
TRBV7-2	-	TRBJ1-3	CASSLEEGRGNTIYF	TGTGCCAGCAGCTTAGAAGAGGGCCGTGGAAACACCATATATTTT
TRBV2	-	TRBJ1-3	CASSEQGAGNTIYF	TGTGCCAGCAGTGAACAAGGGGCAGGAAACACCATATATTTT
TRBV5-1	TRBD2	TRBJ2-7	CASSLALAAYEQYF	TGCGCCAGCAGCTTGGCACTAGCGGCCTACGAGCAGTACTTC
TRBV7-9	TRBD2	TRBJ2-2	CASSRSGLAGNTGELFF	TGTGCCAGCAGCCGTTCGGGACTAGCGGGAAACACCGGGGAGCTGTTTTTT
TRBV6-5	TRBD1	TRBJ1-3	CASRDRGTGNTIYF	TGTGCCAGCAGGGACAGGGGTACTGGAAACACCATATATTTT
TRBV24-1	-	TRBJ2-3	CATPLRVWRDTQYF	TGTGCCACCCCACTGCGGGTCTGGCGGGATACGCAGTATTTT